The following is a TCR beta chain sequence with its context. No antigen is known for it. This specimen belongs to a study of blood T cells in healthy people across ages. The study's findings and limits: A roughly linear fall in TCR beta diversity per million T cells was seen with increasing age. Reliance upon unsorted PBMCs precluded definitive naive versus antigen-experienced comparison.

Each sample used at least 7 million PBMCs. The V segment lost 3 bases and the J segment 8 bases; nucleotides outside the gene matches: 5. Germline loops: CDR1 DFQATT, CDR2 SNEGSKA (reference sequence). The CDR3 consists of 13 residues. The authors ran a second PCR of 7 to 11 cycles using a sample-barcoded 5' primer and a J-beta primer mix. From the 5' RACE reads, TCRdb called clonotypes with MiXCR, one entry per CDR3 protein. Of around 1,000,000 distinct CDR3 sequences listed, 30% to 40% are singletons. The sequence was collected from a young man in good health. Sequencing was performed on blood. The rearrangement uses TRBV20-1 and TRBJ1-4; 8 bases map to TRBD1. Here the CDR3 reads CSASLTGVEKLFF. The CDR3 DNA follows: TGCAGTGCTAGTCTGACAGGGGTGGAAAAACTGTTTTTT.